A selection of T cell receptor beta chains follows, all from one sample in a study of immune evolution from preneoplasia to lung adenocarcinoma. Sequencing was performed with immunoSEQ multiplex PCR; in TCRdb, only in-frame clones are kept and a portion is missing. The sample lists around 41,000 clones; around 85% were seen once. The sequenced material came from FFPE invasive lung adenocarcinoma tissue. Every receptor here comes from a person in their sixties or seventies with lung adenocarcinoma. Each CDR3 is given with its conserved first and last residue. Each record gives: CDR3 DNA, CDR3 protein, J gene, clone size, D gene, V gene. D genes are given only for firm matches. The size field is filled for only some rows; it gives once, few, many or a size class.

CDR3 DNA: TGTGCCAGCAGCCCCAGGCAGGGTCGGTACGAGCAGTACTTC; CDR3 protein: CASSPRQGRYEQYF; J gene: TRBJ2-7; clone size: -; D gene: -; V gene: TRBV11-2
CDR3 DNA: TGCAGCGTTGGCTGGGGGTCCGGGGAGCTGTTTTTT; CDR3 protein: CSVGWGSGELFF; J gene: TRBJ2-2; clone size: -; D gene: -; V gene: TRBV29-1
CDR3 DNA: TGTGCCAGCAGCGTGGCCAGGGCGGGAAACACCATATATTTT; CDR3 protein: CASSVARAGNTIYF; J gene: TRBJ1-3; clone size: -; D gene: -; V gene: TRBV9
CDR3 DNA: TGTGCCAGCAAGGGGACTAGCGGGAGGAGGGATACGCAGTATTTT; CDR3 protein: CASKGTSGRRDTQYF; J gene: TRBJ2-3; clone size: -; D gene: TRBD2; V gene: TRBV2
CDR3 DNA: TGTGCCAGCAGCTCCACCGAGGCTAGCGGAGGTGCGCAGTACTTC; CDR3 protein: CASSSTEASGGAQYF; J gene: TRBJ2-7; clone size: -; D gene: TRBD2; V gene: TRBV7-8
CDR3 DNA: TGTGCCAGCAGTGAGTCCACAAGGAACACTGAAGCTTTCTTT; CDR3 protein: CASSESTRNTEAFF; J gene: TRBJ1-1; clone size: -; D gene: -; V gene: TRBV25-1
CDR3 DNA: TGTGCCTGGAAAAAGGACGGGGCCTCTGGGGCCAACGTCCTGACTTTC; CDR3 protein: CAWKKDGASGANVLTF; J gene: TRBJ2-6; clone size: -; D gene: -; V gene: TRBV30
CDR3 DNA: TGCAGCGTCCTCCGACAGGGGGCGAGTGAAGCTTTCTTT; CDR3 protein: CSVLRQGASEAFF; J gene: TRBJ1-1; clone size: -; D gene: TRBD1; V gene: TRBV29-1
CDR3 DNA: TGTGCCAGCAGCCTCGGGACAGGGGCTAGCAATCAGCCCCAGCATTTT; CDR3 protein: CASSLGTGASNQPQHF; J gene: TRBJ1-5; clone size: once; D gene: TRBD1; V gene: TRBV7-6
CDR3 DNA: TGCGCCAGCAGCCAAGATCCCCTCGGACGGATGAACACTGAAGCTTTCTTT; CDR3 protein: CASSQDPLGRMNTEAFF; J gene: TRBJ1-1; clone size: once; D gene: -; V gene: TRBV4-1
CDR3 DNA: TGTGCCAGCAGCCCCCCTCCCCCCCCGGCCAACTATGGCTACACCTTC; CDR3 protein: CASSPPPPPANYGYTF; J gene: TRBJ1-2; clone size: -; D gene: -; V gene: TRBV4-2
CDR3 DNA: TGTGCCTCCTCGGGGTTGGGTCACTACGAGCAGTACTTC; CDR3 protein: CASSGLGHYEQYF; J gene: TRBJ2-7; clone size: -; D gene: -; V gene: TRBV30
CDR3 DNA: TGTGCCAGCGGACGATGGGGGACTGAAGCTTTCTTT; CDR3 protein: CASGRWGTEAFF; J gene: TRBJ1-1; clone size: -; D gene: -; V gene: TRBV27
CDR3 DNA: TGTGCCAGCAGCTGGGGCCTGGGAAGCTCCTACAATGAGCAGTTCTTC; CDR3 protein: CASSWGLGSSYNEQFF; J gene: TRBJ2-1; clone size: -; D gene: -; V gene: TRBV5-6
CDR3 DNA: TGTGCCACCCTTTGGTCTGGGGCCAACGTCCTGACTTTC; CDR3 protein: CATLWSGANVLTF; J gene: TRBJ2-6; clone size: once; D gene: -; V gene: TRBV5-4
CDR3 DNA: TGTGCCAGCAGACGGCTCGGACAGAACTATTATAGCAATCAGCCCCAGCATTTT; CDR3 protein: CASRRLGQNYYSNQPQHF; J gene: TRBJ1-5; clone size: once; D gene: -; V gene: TRBV27
CDR3 DNA: TGCGCCAGCAGCTTCCAAGAGACCCAGTACTTC; CDR3 protein: CASSFQETQYF; J gene: TRBJ2-5; clone size: once; D gene: -; V gene: TRBV5-1
CDR3 DNA: TGTGCCAGCAGTGCCACCACAGGGACCACTGAAGCTTTCTTT; CDR3 protein: CASSATTGTTEAFF; J gene: TRBJ1-1; clone size: -; D gene: -; V gene: TRBV27
CDR3 DNA: TGCGCCAGCAGCTTGGGACAGGCATCGGACACAGATACGCAGTATTTT; CDR3 protein: CASSLGQASDTDTQYF; J gene: TRBJ2-3; clone size: -; D gene: -; V gene: TRBV5-1
CDR3 DNA: TGTGCCAGCTCACCAAGCGCCAGGGGGAACGACTATGGCTACACCTTC; CDR3 protein: CASSPSARGNDYGYTF; J gene: TRBJ1-2; clone size: -; D gene: TRBD1; V gene: TRBV18
CDR3 DNA: TGTGCCAGCAGTCATTGGGGAGGGGGCAATGAGCAGTTCTTC; CDR3 protein: CASSHWGGGNEQFF; J gene: TRBJ2-1; clone size: -; D gene: -; V gene: TRBV6-1
CDR3 DNA: TGTGCCAGCTCACTTTACACCGGGGAGCTGTTTTTT; CDR3 protein: CASSLYTGELFF; J gene: TRBJ2-2; clone size: -; D gene: -; V gene: TRBV18
CDR3 DNA: TGTGCCAGCAGTTCTAGCGGAGTCTACAATGAGCAGTTCTTC; CDR3 protein: CASSSSGVYNEQFF; J gene: TRBJ2-1; clone size: many; D gene: TRBD2; V gene: TRBV28
CDR3 DNA: TGTGCCAGCAGCCAAGATCCCCAGCCTAGCGGAAAACTGTTTTTT; CDR3 protein: CASSQDPQPSGKLFF; J gene: TRBJ1-4; clone size: -; D gene: -; V gene: TRBV4-2
CDR3 DNA: TGTGCCAGTAGTATAGGGGGGCGACTAAACTATGGCTACACCTTC; CDR3 protein: CASSIGGRLNYGYTF; J gene: TRBJ1-2; clone size: -; D gene: -; V gene: TRBV19
CDR3 DNA: TGTGCCAGCAGCTTATTGCGGGATGGTGATGAGCAGTTCTTC; CDR3 protein: CASSLLRDGDEQFF; J gene: TRBJ2-1; clone size: -; D gene: -; V gene: TRBV7-8
CDR3 DNA: TGTGCCAGTAGTATTTCGGCAGCCTACTATGGCTACACCTTC; CDR3 protein: CASSISAAYYGYTF; J gene: TRBJ1-2; clone size: -; D gene: -; V gene: TRBV19
CDR3 DNA: TGTGCCAGCAGCCGGGGACAGGGGCCAGATACGCAGTATTTT; CDR3 protein: CASSRGQGPDTQYF; J gene: TRBJ2-3; clone size: -; D gene: TRBD1; V gene: TRBV9
CDR3 DNA: TGTGCCAGCAGCCGAGAGCGGGGAAACACCATATATTTT; CDR3 protein: CASSRERGNTIYF; J gene: TRBJ1-3; clone size: once; D gene: -; V gene: TRBV11-2
CDR3 DNA: TGTGCCAGCAGCCAGACTAGCGGGAGCTACGAGCAGTACTTC; CDR3 protein: CASSQTSGSYEQYF; J gene: TRBJ2-7; clone size: -; D gene: TRBD2; V gene: TRBV6-6
CDR3 DNA: TGTGCCAGCAGTGAGGGGACTAGCGGGAGGCCCTTCAATGAGCAGTTCTTC; CDR3 protein: CASSEGTSGRPFNEQFF; J gene: TRBJ2-1; clone size: -; D gene: TRBD2; V gene: TRBV6-1
CDR3 DNA: TGTGCCTGGAGGTCGCTTTACGAGCAGTACTTC; CDR3 protein: CAWRSLYEQYF; J gene: TRBJ2-7; clone size: -; D gene: -; V gene: TRBV30